This paragraph covers one T cell receptor (beta chain) sequence. Expressed TCRB transcripts were sequenced, since all the RNA that had been isolated was reverse transcribed. Generated by immunoSEQ multiplex PCR, the TCRdb table keeps only in-frame clones and is missing some. This repertoire shows fewer than 900,000 clones, 15% to 20% found once; its top ten account for around 0.02%. These data belong to a study of beta chain features in type 1 diabetes. Trimming at V came to 6 bases and at J to 0 bases, leaving 5 bases not matched to a gene. CDR1 and CDR2 (germline): WSHSY, SAAADI. This CDR3 comprises 15 residues.

The rearrangement uses TRBV10-2 and TRBJ2-1; 7 bases are shared with TRBD1. The receptor comes from a woman under 30 in good health. Source material: naive CD4+ T cells from blood. As DNA, the CDR3 is TGCGCCAGCAGGGAGACAGGGAGCTCCTACAATGAGCAGTTCTTC. It codes for CASRETGSSYNEQFF.